The 28 T cell receptor beta chains in this list originate from one sample, sequenced in a study of T cell repertoires in aging, cancer and after chemotherapy. The template was genomic DNA from peripheral blood, not RNA. Rearranged V-D-J TRB sequences were amplified with a mixed TRB-A/B primer pool. TCRdb re-called the multiplex PCR reads with MiXCR, one entry per CDR3 protein. Among 10,000 to 15,000 distinct CDR3 sequences, less than 40% were seen once, and the ten largest hold around 6.3%. What was sequenced was blood. Source of these receptors: a human donor in good health. The donor label of this sample is uncertain.

By sample share, this clonotype is medium-sized. The chain has TRBV15 and TRBJ2-2; D is perhaps TRBD2 (5 bases). CDR3 length equals 14 residues. The germline gives CDR1 LNHNV, CDR2 YYDKDF (reference sequence). Trimming pared 1 base from V and 8 bases from J, leaving 11 bases between. CDR3 DNA: TGTGCCACCAGCAGAGGAGGTTGGGAGGGGGAGCTGTTTTTT. The encoded protein is CATSRGGWEGELFF.

V and J are TRBV11-1 and TRBJ1-5; 7 nucleotides match TRBD1. CDR1 is SGHAT and CDR2 is FQDESV in the germline V gene (reference sequence). The J segment lost 7 bases and the V segment lost 5 bases, leaving 5 bases of the junction unmatched. This CDR3 has 13 residues. The CDR3 spells CASSERQGQPQHF. The CDR3 DNA sequence: TGTGCCAGCAGCGAACGACAGGGACAGCCCCAGCATTTT.

This clonotype was found a few times. The V gene is TRBV6-5, the J gene TRBJ1-2; no clear D. Germline CDR1 reads MNHEY; CDR2 reads SVGAGI. V was cut by 6 bases and J by 3 bases, with 11 bases left in between. The CDR3 runs to 13 residues. CDR3 DNA sequence: TGTGCCAGCAGCCCGGGGTTGCACTATGGCTACACCTTC. It translates to CASSPGLHYGYTF.

This chain uses TRBV12-3 or TRBV12-4 with TRBJ2-7; the match to TRBD2 covers 15 bases. J lost 6 bases, V lost 6 bases, and 9 bases had no gene match. There are 16 residues in the CDR3. As DNA, the CDR3 is TGTGCCAGCAGACCTGATGGACTAGCGGGAGGGGGCGAGCAGTACTTC. Translating gives CASRPDGLAGGGEQYF.

This chain connects TRBV7-6 to TRBJ2-1, with D hard to call. Trimming took 1 base from V and 5 from J, leaving 9 bases between them. The germline CDR1 and CDR2 sequences are SGHVS and FNYEAQ. The CDR3 has 14 residues. DNA of the CDR3: TGTGCCAGCAGCTTAGGGCCGAGCCACAATGAGCAGTTCTTC. Encoded protein: CASSLGPSHNEQFF. The full variable domain, with the rest looked up from reference TRBV7-6 and TRBJ2-1, is GAGVSQSPRYKVTKRGQDVALRCDPISGHVSLYWYRQALGQGPEFLTYFNYEAQQDKSGLPNDRFSAERPEGSISTLTIQRTEQRDSAMYRCASSLGPSHNEQFFGPGTRLTVL.

The chain combines TRBV11-3 with TRBJ2-7, with D tentatively TRBD2 (6 bases). V was cut by 5 bases and J by 7 bases, with 18 bases left in between. Germline values: CDR1 SGHNT, CDR2 YENEEA. The CDR3 sequence is 14 residues long. CDR3 DNA: TGTGCCAGCAGCCAAGCCGGGACTGAGACTGAGCAGTACTTC. This encodes CASSQAGTETEQYF.

V is TRBV5-6 and J is TRBJ2-2, with TRBD2 as a possible D gene (6 bases). Between the trimmed V and J ends, which lost 5 bases and 4 bases, there was a span of 18 bases. This CDR3 is built from 16 residues. Germline V gene sequence: CDR1 SGHDT, CDR2 YYEEEE. CDR3 in amino acids: CASSNAEGPGTGELFF. CDR3 DNA sequence: TGTGCCAGCAGTAATGCGGAGGGCCCCGGCACCGGGGAGCTGTTTTTT.

This clonotype was found a few times. The CDR3 loop reads CASSTGAGGWAGANVLTF. Written as DNA, the CDR3 is TGTGCCAGCAGCACAGGGGCAGGGGGGTGGGCTGGGGCCAACGTCCTGACTTTC. The chain has TRBV27 and TRBJ2-6; tentative D call: TRBD1 (7 bases). This CDR3 has 18 residues. In germline, CDR1 is MNHEY, CDR2 SMNVEV (reference sequence). V was cut by 6 bases and J by 2 bases, with 20 bases left in between.

There are a few counts of this clonotype. CDR3 in amino acids: CASSPQGSGYEQYF. CDR3 DNA: TGTGCCAGCTCACCACAGGGCTCGGGATACGAGCAGTACTTC. The chain uses TRBV18 and TRBJ2-7; tentative D call: TRBD2 (5 bases). The CDR3 runs to 14 residues. Per germline, CDR1 KGHSH and CDR2 LQKENI. V lost 1 base, J lost 4 bases, and 11 bases lay in between. The full variable domain, with the rest looked up from reference TRBV18 and TRBJ2-7, is NAGVMQNPRHLVRRRGQEARLRCSPMKGHSHVYWYRQLPEEGLKFMVYLQKENIIDESGMPKERFSAEFPKEGPSILRIQQVVRGDSAAYFCASSPQGSGYEQYFGPGTRLTVT.

The chain combines TRBV19 with TRBJ2-5, with 9 positions matching TRBD2. The trim removed 7 bases at V and 7 bases at J, leaving 10 bases unmatched. Germline V gene data show CDR1 as LNHDA and CDR2 as SQIVND (reference sequence). The CDR3 is 14 amino acids. CDR3 sequence reads: CASKAGGDTGTQYF. The CDR3 coding sequence is TGTGCCAGTAAGGCGGGGGGGGACACCGGGACCCAGTACTTC.

The chain joins TRBV6-5 to TRBJ2-3; 10 positions agree with TRBD1. The CDR3 runs to 15 residues. V shed 3 bases, J shed 6 bases, and the junction held 6 bases outside the gene matches. Germline values: CDR1 MNHEY, CDR2 SVGAGI. CDR3 amino acids: CASSYSGTGADTQYF. The CDR3 bases are TGTGCCAGCAGTTATTCCGGGACAGGGGCCGATACGCAGTATTTT.

This clonotype is classed as medium-sized. The chain employs TRBV29-1 and TRBJ2-1; the match to TRBD2 covers 8 bases. V dropped 3 bases and J dropped 11; count of bases not matched to a gene: 9. Germline CDR1 reads SQVTM; CDR2 reads ANQGSEA. The CDR3 has 13 amino acids. The CDR3 bases are TGCAGCGTTGATGCGGGGGGCTGGAGCAAGCAGTTCTTC. This codes for CSVDAGGWSKQFF.

This clonotype was seen only a few times. The J gene is TRBJ1-3, the V gene TRBV13, with 7 bases aligning to TRBD1. The CDR3 consists of 15 residues. Germline V gene lookup returns CDR1 PRHDT and CDR2 FYEKMQ (reference sequence). Trimming cost V 5 bases and J 0 bases; bases outside gene matches: 4. The CDR3 region has the DNA TGTGCCAGCAGCCTATGGGACAGCTCTGGAAACACCATATATTTT. This codes for CASSLWDSSGNTIYF.

CDR3 DNA: TGCGCCAGCAGTGTAGGTCCGAGACAGTTCTTC. Protein sequence: CASSVGPRQFF. This chain links TRBV10-1 with TRBJ2-1; D unresolved. CDR1 and CDR2 from the germline V gene are WNHNN and SYGVQD (reference sequence). V was shortened by 4 bases and J by 13 bases, with 11 bases between the two germline ends. This CDR3 contains 11 residues.

This clonotype is medium-sized. This chain joins TRBV11-3 and TRBJ2-1; D possibly corresponds to TRBD1 (6 bases). This CDR3 has 13 residues. V lost 10 bases, J lost 5 bases, and 15 bases lay in between. From germline, CDR1 is SGHNT and CDR2 YENEEA. This chain's CDR3 is CATENRVHNEQFF. The CDR3 DNA sequence: TGTGCCACCGAAAACAGGGTTCACAATGAGCAGTTCTTC. Supplemented by reference TRBV11-3 and TRBJ2-1, the full variable domain reads EAGVVQSPRYKIIEKKQPVAFWCNPISGHNTLYWYLQNLGQGPELLIRYENEEAVDDSQLPKDRFSAERLKGVDSTLKIQPAELGDSAVYLCATENRVHNEQFFGPGTRLTVL.

V and J are TRBV11-1 and TRBJ2-4; 13 positions match TRBD2. V was pared by 9 bases and J by 14 bases, with 10 bases of the junction left unmatched. The germline gives CDR1 SGHAT, CDR2 FQDESV (reference sequence). This CDR3 comprises 13 residues. The CDR3 sequence: CASTTSGRPSEYF. The DNA for the CDR3 is TGTGCCAGTACGACTAGCGGGAGGCCATCGGAGTACTTC.

The chain is built from TRBV12-3 or TRBV12-4 and TRBJ1-6; 9 bases are a match to TRBD1. The CDR3 contains 15 residues. J lost 10 bases, V lost 7 bases, and 11 bases had no gene match. The CDR3 nucleotides are TGTGCCAGCAACACAGCCGGGACAGGGAACTCACCCCTCCACTTT. Translated: CASNTAGTGNSPLHF.

The V gene is TRBV6-5, the J gene TRBJ2-2; 8 nucleotides agree with TRBD2. The CDR3 runs to 16 residues. Germline V gives CDR1 MNHEY, CDR2 SVGAGI. J gave up 3 bases and V 6 bases, and 9 bases lay outside the gene matches. The CDR3 DNA follows: TGTGCCAGCAGGCCACGTGGACTAGCCGACACCGGGGAGCTGTTTTTT. Amino acid sequence: CASRPRGLADTGELFF.

This chain uses TRBV27 with TRBJ1-4; TRBD1 matches at 7 bases. The CDR3 is made up of 16 amino acids. With 4 bases clipped from V and 3 bases from J, the junction kept 8 bases outside the gene matches. Germline V gives CDR1 MNHEY, CDR2 SMNVEV (reference sequence). The CDR3 sequence is CASSSPGGGSNEKLFF. The DNA for the CDR3 is TGTGCCAGCAGTTCTCCAGGGGGGGGTTCTAATGAAAAACTGTTTTTT.

This sequence joins TRBV6-6 and TRBJ2-1, with D perhaps TRBD2 (6 bases). The germline V gene encodes CDR1 MNHNY and CDR2 SVGAGI (reference sequence). The CDR3 covers 15 residues. V was trimmed by 6 bases and J by 1 base, leaving 13 bases between them. The chain's CDR3 is CASRGDFLSYNEQFF. CDR3 nucleotides: TGTGCCAGCAGAGGGGACTTCCTATCCTACAATGAGCAGTTCTTC.

CDR3 in amino acids: CASSFFAPPDTQYF. The CDR3 nucleotides read TGTGCCAGCAGTTTTTTCGCACCGCCAGATACGCAGTATTTT. The chain employs TRBV12-3 or TRBV12-4 and TRBJ2-3; the D is unclear. The CDR3 is 14 residues long. V lost 3 bases, J lost 4 bases, and 11 bases lay in between.

The table lists this clonotype with a few counts. V and J are TRBV6-5 and TRBJ2-7; 7 bases fit TRBD2. CDR3 length: 16 residues. The V segment lost 2 bases and the J segment 2 bases; nucleotides outside the gene matches: 9. Germline loops: CDR1 MNHEY, CDR2 SVGAGI. CDR3 loop: CASSYGGGRAPYEQYF. The CDR3 DNA sequence: TGTGCCAGCAGTTACGGTGGAGGGAGGGCCCCCTACGAGCAGTACTTC.

The chain is built from TRBV6-5 and TRBJ2-1; TRBD2 aligns across 12 bases. The CDR3 length is 16 residues. The J segment lost 8 bases and the V segment lost 2 bases, leaving 7 bases of the junction unmatched. Germline-derived CDR1 and CDR2 are MNHEY and SVGAGI. In DNA, the CDR3 is TGTGCCAGCAGTTACGCTGGACTAGCGGGGTTCGATGAGCAGTTCTTC. This gives the protein CASSYAGLAGFDEQFF.

In this sample, this clonotype turned up a few times. The chain recombines TRBV5-6 with TRBJ2-1, with 13 bases that match TRBD2. V shed 3 bases, J shed 7 bases, and the junction held 1 base outside the gene matches. Germline loops: CDR1 SGHDT, CDR2 YYEEEE. The CDR3 contains 14 residues. CDR3 residues: CASSWGLAGNEQFF. CDR3 DNA sequence: TGTGCCAGCAGCTGGGGACTAGCGGGGAATGAGCAGTTCTTC.

The table lists this clonotype with a few counts. V and J are TRBV5-5 and TRBJ2-7, with a tentative D call TRBD1 (5 bases). This CDR3 region has 15 residues. The ends were cut back, 4 bases at V and 3 bases at J, with 17 bases in the middle. The germline V gene encodes CDR1 SGHKS and CDR2 YYEKEE (reference sequence). CDR3 in DNA: TGTGCCAGCAGCCCACCGCCCCCAGGGATCTACGAGCAGTACTTC. Residues: CASSPPPPGIYEQYF.

The chain carries TRBV15 and TRBJ2-1; TRBD2 matches at 7 bases. V was pared by 3 bases and J by 3 bases, with 11 bases of the junction left unmatched. This CDR3 region has 17 residues. Germline CDR1 LNHNV, CDR2 YYDKDF (reference sequence). The CDR3 here is CATSSAVWGGDYNEQFF. The CDR3 bases are TGTGCCACCAGCAGTGCCGTTTGGGGGGGGGACTACAATGAGCAGTTCTTC.

A few counts support this clonotype. The J gene is TRBJ2-4, the V gene TRBV6-6; possible D gene TRBD1, 7 bases. There are 13 residues in the CDR3. V lost 2 bases, J lost 8 bases, and 10 bases lay in between. Germline-derived CDR1 and CDR2 are MNHNY and SVGAGI (reference sequence). CDR3 DNA sequence: TGTGCCAGCAGTTACCCCAGGGGGGACATTCAGTACTTC. Protein sequence: CASSYPRGDIQYF.

Only a few counts were recorded for this clonotype. The rearrangement uses TRBV19 and TRBJ1-5, with 7 bases aligning to TRBD1. Trimming took 6 bases from V and 0 from J; bases not matched to a gene: 5. The CDR3 covers 15 residues. Germline V gene lookup returns CDR1 LNHDA and CDR2 SQIVND (reference sequence). The CDR3 DNA reads TGTGCCAGTAGGAGACAGGGTTATAGCAATCAGCCCCAGCATTTT. Protein sequence: CASRRQGYSNQPQHF.